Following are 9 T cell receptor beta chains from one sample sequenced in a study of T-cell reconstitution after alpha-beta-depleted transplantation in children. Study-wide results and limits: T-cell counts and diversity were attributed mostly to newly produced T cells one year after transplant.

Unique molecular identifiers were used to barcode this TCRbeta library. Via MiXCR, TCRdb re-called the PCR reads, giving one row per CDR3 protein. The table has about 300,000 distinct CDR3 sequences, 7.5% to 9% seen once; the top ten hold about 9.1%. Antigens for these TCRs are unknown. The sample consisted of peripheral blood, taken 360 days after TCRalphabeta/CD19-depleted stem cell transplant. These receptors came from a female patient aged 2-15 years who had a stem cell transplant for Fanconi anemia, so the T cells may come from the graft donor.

CDR3 nucleotide sequence: TGTGCCAGCAGCTCGGTAGCGGCTTATGAGACCCAGTACTTC. It is translated as CASSSVAAYETQYF. The chain has TRBV11-2 and TRBJ2-5; maybe TRBD2 (6 bases). Germline V gene sequence: CDR1 SGHAT, CDR2 FQNNGV. The CDR3 has 14 amino acids. V lost 4 bases to trimming and J lost 5 bases, with 14 bases between them.

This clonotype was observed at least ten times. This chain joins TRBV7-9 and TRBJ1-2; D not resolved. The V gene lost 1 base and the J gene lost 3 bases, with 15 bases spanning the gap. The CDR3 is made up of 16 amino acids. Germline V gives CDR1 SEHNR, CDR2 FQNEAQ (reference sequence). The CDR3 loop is CASSLGTGTSDYGYTF. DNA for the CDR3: TGTGCCAGCAGCTTAGGAACGGGAACAAGTGACTATGGCTACACCTTC.

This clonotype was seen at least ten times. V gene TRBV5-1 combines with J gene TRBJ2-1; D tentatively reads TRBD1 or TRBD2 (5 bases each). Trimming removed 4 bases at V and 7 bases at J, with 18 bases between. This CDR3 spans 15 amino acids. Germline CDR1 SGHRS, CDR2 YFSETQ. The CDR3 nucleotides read TGCGCCAGCAGCACCGGGACCCACCTAGGGAATGAGCAGTTCTTC. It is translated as CASSTGTHLGNEQFF.

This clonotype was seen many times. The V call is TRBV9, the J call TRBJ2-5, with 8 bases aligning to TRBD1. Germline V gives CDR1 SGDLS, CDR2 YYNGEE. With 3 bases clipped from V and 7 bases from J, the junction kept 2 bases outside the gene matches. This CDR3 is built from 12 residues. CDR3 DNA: TGTGCCAGCAGCGCACAGGGGGGGACCCAGTACTTC. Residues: CASSAQGGTQYF.

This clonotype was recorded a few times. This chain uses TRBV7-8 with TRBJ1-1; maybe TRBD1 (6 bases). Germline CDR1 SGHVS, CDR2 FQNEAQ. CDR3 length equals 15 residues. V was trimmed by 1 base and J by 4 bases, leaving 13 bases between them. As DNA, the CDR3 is TGTGCCAGCAGCTTAGTCTCCCAGGGGTCCACTGAAGCTTTCTTT. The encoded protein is CASSLVSQGSTEAFF.

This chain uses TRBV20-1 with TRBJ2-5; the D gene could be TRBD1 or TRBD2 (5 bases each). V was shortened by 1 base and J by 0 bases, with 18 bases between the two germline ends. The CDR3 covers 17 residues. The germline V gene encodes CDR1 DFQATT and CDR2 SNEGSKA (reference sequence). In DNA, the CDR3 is TGCAGTGCTAGAGTTACGGCGAGGGGTGGGCACCAAGAGACCCAGTACTTC. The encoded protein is CSARVTARGGHQETQYF.

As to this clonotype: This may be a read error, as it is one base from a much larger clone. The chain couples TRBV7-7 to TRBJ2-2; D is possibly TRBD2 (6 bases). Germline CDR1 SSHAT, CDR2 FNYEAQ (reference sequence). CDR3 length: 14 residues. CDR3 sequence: CASSLATVGGELVF. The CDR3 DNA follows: TGTGCCAGCAGCTTAGCTACGGTCGGCGGGGAGCTGGTTTTT.

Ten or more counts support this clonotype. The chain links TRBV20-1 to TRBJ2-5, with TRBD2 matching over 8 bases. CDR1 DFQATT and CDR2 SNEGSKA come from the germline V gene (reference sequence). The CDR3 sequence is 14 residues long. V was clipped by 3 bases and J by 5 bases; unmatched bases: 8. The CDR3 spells CSASGGAVVETQYF. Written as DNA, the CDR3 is TGCAGTGCTAGCGGGGGGGCCGTAGTGGAGACCCAGTACTTC.

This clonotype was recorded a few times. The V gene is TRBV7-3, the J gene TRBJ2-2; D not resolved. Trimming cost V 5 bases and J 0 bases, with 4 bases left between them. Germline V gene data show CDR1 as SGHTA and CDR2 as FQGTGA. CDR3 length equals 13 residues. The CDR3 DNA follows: TGTGCCAGCAGCAGACCGAACACCGGGGAGCTGTTTTTT. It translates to CASSRPNTGELFF.